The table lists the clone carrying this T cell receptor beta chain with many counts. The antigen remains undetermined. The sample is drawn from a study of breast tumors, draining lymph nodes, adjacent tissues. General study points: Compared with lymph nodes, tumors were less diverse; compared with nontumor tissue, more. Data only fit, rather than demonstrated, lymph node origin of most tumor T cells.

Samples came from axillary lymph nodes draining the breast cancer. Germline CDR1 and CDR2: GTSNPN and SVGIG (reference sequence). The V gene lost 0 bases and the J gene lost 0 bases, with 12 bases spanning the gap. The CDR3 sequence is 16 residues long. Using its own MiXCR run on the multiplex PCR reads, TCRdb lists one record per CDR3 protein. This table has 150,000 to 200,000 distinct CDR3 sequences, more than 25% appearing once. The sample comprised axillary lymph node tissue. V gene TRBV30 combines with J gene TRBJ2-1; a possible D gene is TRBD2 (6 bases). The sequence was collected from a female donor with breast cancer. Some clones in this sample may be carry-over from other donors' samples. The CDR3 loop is CAWSVRGGISYNEQFF. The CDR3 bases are TGTGCCTGGAGTGTACGGGGCGGGATCTCCTACAATGAGCAGTTCTTC.